This T cell receptor (beta chain) was found in a study of blood T cell repertoires in COVID-19 (TCRdb year 2020). Regarding the research as a whole: Collaborator samples came from the United States, Italy and Spain and covered acute and convalescent phases of COVID-19. The material from the prospective study consisted of cDNA or gDNA derived from T cells, B-cell-depleted T cells, or PBMCs. The dataset comprised deeply sampled blood TCRbeta repertoires from subjects exposed to, actively infected with, or recovered from COVID-19. A freely available public database, intended as a resource for researchers studying the immune response to SARS-CoV-2, is where the repertoires were released. The samples were drawn from the first 160 participants of the ongoing ImmuneRACE study and from over a thousand subjects provided by 6 global collaborators. Sample metadata almost always included a de-identified subject ID, COVID-19 status, age in years and sex. HLA class I and class II types, where available, came from metadata supplied by the sample provider rather than from assay-based typing.

The germline V gene specifies SGHAT as CDR1 and FQNNGV as CDR2. After removal of 5 bases from V and 4 bases from J, the junction retains 5 bases not matched to a gene. The CDR3 runs 16 amino acids, cysteine and phenylalanine included. Kept here is only the CDR3 DNA, which spans 48 bases and is read in frame from base 1. TCRbeta CDR3 regions were amplified from genomic DNA using the immunoSEQ Assay, a bias-controlled multiplex PCR. As for how the authors treated the data: The number of nucleated cells in each sample was estimated by amplification of reference gene primers within the assay. To quantify the absolute abundance of each unique TCRbeta CDR3 rearrangement, sequence reads were collapsed and filtered. For each sample, productive Simpson clonality was calculated as the square root of Simpson's diversity index across productive rearrangements. In its TCRdb copy, this immuneACCESS table keeps in-frame sequences only and misses some clones. Where compared with another copy, unresolved V genes explain less than half of these, and the others have no known cause. The V and J calls and clone size were taken over from that table, and D and trimming were inferred from the DNA. This sample gives around 230,000 clones in total; just under 90% of them show up just once. Roughly 4% of the sample goes to the ten largest clones.

Participants in the prospective study were aged about 18 to 100 years, lived in more than 20 United States geographic areas, and enrolled through a virtual design. To assign participants to cohorts, the prospective study relied on clinical history that participants themselves reported in a screening survey and a study questionnaire. Each participant in the prospective study had whole blood, serum and a nasopharyngeal or oropharyngeal swab collected by mobile phlebotomists. Over an approximately 2-month period, participants in the prospective study had the option of providing additional blood draws and questionnaires. Prospective study blood samples were shipped either frozen or at room temperature before DNA extraction. Points the paper makes about the study in general: The amount of clinical and demographic metadata varied by source and participant and was provided uncurated.

As to this clone: Its antigen is still unknown. No base-level quality is on record; no much larger clone is a single base apart.

The receptor was derived from a woman aged 25-40 years with acute COVID-19. The sequenced sample consisted of PBMCs or T cells enriched from blood (not recorded which). This receptor chain uses TRBV11-2 and TRBJ2-1; TRBD2 matches 13 bases in the middle. The nucleotide sequence is TGTGCCAGCAGCCCGGGGACTAGCGGGGAATACAATGAGCAGTTCTTC. Translated, it gives CASSPGTSGEYNEQFF.